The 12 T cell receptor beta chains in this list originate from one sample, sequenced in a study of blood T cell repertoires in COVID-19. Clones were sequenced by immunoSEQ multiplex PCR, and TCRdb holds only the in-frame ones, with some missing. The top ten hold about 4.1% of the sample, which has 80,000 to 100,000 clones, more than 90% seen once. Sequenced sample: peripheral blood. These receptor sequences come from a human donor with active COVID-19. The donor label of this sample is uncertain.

The CDR3 DNA reads TGTGCCAGCAGCGCCACCGCGGGGGTGTACAATGAGCAGTTCTTC. It specifies CASSATAGVYNEQFF. This rearrangement joins TRBV5-4 to TRBJ2-1, with TRBD2 matching over 7 bases. V shed 4 bases and J 4 bases; nucleotides not matched to a gene: 8. The CDR3 length is 15 residues. The germline V gene has CDR1 SGHNT and CDR2 YYREEE (reference sequence). Variable domain in full (rest from reference TRBV5-4 and TRBJ2-1): ETGVTQSPTHLIKTRGQQVTLRCSSQSGHNTVSWYQQALGQGPQFIFQYYREEENGRGNFPPRFSGLQFPNYSSELNVNALELDDSALYLCASSATAGVYNEQFFGPGTRLTVL.

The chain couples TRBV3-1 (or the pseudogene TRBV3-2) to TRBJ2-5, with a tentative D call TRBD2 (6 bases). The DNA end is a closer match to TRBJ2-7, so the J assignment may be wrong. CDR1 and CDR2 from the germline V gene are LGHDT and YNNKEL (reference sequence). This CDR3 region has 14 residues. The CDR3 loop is CASSARRGRDEQYF. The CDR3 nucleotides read TGTGCCAGCAGCGCGAGGCGGGGACGTGACGAGCAGTACTTC.

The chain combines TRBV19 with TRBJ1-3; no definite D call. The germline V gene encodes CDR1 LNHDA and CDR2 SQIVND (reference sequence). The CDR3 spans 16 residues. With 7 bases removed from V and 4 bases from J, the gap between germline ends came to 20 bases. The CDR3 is CASKLSPSGFGNTIYF. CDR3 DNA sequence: TGTGCCAGTAAGCTTTCCCCATCAGGTTTCGGAAACACCATATATTTT.

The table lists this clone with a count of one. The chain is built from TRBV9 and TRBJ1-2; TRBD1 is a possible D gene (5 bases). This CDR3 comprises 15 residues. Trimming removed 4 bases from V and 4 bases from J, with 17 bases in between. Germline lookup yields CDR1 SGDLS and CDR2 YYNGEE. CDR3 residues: CASSPDPDSSYGYTF. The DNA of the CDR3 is TGTGCCAGCAGCCCTGACCCTGACAGCAGCTATGGCTACACCTTC.

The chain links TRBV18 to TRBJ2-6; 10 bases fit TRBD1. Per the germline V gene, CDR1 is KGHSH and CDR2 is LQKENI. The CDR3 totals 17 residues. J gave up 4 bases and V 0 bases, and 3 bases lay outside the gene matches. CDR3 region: CASSPPTGGQGANVLTF. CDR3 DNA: TGTGCCAGCTCACCACCGACAGGGGGCCAAGGGGCCAACGTCCTGACTTTC.

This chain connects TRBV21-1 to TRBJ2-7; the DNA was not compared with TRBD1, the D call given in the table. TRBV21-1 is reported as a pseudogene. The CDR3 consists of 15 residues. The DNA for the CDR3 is TGTGCCAGCAGCTCCCGACAGGGGACAACCTACGAGCAGTACTTC. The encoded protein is CASSSRQGTTYEQYF.

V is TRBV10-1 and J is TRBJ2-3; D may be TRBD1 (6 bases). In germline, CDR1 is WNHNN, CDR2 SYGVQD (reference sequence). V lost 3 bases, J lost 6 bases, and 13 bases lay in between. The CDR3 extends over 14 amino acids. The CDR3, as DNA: TGCGCCAGCAGTGACCCCGGGACAATGGATACGCAGTATTTT. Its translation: CASSDPGTMDTQYF.

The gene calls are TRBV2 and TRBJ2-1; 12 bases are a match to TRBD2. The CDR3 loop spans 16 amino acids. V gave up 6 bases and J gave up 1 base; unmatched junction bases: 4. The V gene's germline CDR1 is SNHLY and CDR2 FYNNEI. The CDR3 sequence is CASRTSGRPSYNEQFF. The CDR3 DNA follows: TGTGCCAGCAGGACTAGCGGGAGACCTTCCTACAATGAGCAGTTCTTC.

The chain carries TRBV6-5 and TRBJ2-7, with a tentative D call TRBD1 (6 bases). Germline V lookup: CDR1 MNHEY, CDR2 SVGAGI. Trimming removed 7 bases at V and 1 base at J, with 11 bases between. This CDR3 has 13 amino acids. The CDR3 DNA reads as TGTGCCAGCACCAGGGGCAAGTCCTACGAGCAGTACTTC. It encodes CASTRGKSYEQYF.

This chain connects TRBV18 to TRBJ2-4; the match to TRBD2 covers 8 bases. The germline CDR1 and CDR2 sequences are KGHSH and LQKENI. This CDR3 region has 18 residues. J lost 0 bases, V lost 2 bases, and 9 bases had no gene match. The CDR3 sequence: CASSPMRGAQLAKNIQYF. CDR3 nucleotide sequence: TGTGCCAGCTCACCAATGCGGGGGGCCCAACTAGCCAAAAACATTCAGTACTTC.

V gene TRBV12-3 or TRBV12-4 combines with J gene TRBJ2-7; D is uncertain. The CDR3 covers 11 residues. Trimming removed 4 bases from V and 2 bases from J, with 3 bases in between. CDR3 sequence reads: CASSSTYEQYF. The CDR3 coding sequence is TGTGCCAGCAGTTCAACCTACGAGCAGTACTTC.

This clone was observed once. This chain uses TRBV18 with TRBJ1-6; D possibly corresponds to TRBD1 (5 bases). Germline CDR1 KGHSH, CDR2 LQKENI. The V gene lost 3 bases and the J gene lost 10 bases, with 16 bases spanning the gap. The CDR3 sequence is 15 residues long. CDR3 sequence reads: CASSPQQVTNSPLHF. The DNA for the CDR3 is TGTGCCAGCTCACCCCAACAGGTCACAAACTCACCCCTCCACTTT.